The 8 T cell receptor beta chains given below trace back to one sample, sequenced in a study of shared clonotypes between healthy human individuals. Profiling relied on immunoSEQ multiplex PCR, and the TCRdb table lists in-frame clones only, not all of them. The table shows around 720,000 clones, with approximately 73% occurring only once. Sample: memory CD4+ T cells sorted from blood. Described subset: CD45RA-negative fraction. The receptor source for this set is a woman in her twenties or thirties in good health.

Here the CDR3 reads CASSLYKVSRLGQFF. The CDR3 DNA is TGTGCCAGCAGTTTATACAAGGTGTCGCGGCTAGGGCAGTTCTTC. The chain uses TRBV28 and TRBJ2-1; the D is unclear. V was shortened by 1 base and J by 12 bases, with 19 bases between the two germline ends. CDR1 is MDHEN and CDR2 is SYDVKM in the germline V gene. CDR3 length: 15 amino acids.

This clone appeared a few times. The V and J genes are TRBV19 and TRBJ2-5; tentative D call: TRBD2 (5 bases). This CDR3 comprises 13 residues. Germline-derived CDR1 and CDR2 are LNHDA and SQIVND (reference sequence). V was trimmed by 4 bases and J by 4 bases, leaving 10 bases between them. The CDR3 nucleotides read TGTGCCAGTAGTAACACTCGGGGAGAGACCCAGTACTTC. It codes for CASSNTRGETQYF.

CDR3 sequence: CASSLVGPGENTEAFF. Written as DNA, the CDR3 is TGTGCCAGCAGTTTAGTCGGTCCGGGAGAGAACACTGAAGCTTTCTTT. The rearrangement joins TRBV28 to TRBJ1-1; D is unclear. This CDR3 has 16 residues. The germline V and J ends were trimmed by 2 bases and 1 base, with 14 bases remaining between them. Germline CDR1 reads MDHEN; CDR2 reads SYDVKM.

The CDR3 DNA sequence: TGTGCCAGCACCTACGGAGGTAGAAACACCGGGGAGCTGTTTTTT. Protein sequence: CASTYGGRNTGELFF. The chain joins TRBV7-8 to TRBJ2-2, with D perhaps matching TRBD2 (5 bases). V lost 7 bases and J lost 2, with 14 bases in between. The CDR3 has 15 amino acids. Per germline, CDR1 SGHVS and CDR2 FQNEAQ.

This chain uses TRBV9 with TRBJ2-2; tentative D call: TRBD1 (6 bases). Trimming removed 4 bases at V and 8 bases at J, with 18 bases between. The germline CDR1 and CDR2 sequences are SGDLS and YYNGEE. There are 15 residues in the CDR3. The CDR3 loop is CASSPGATRPGELFF. In DNA form, the CDR3 reads TGTGCCAGCAGCCCAGGGGCCACACGGCCGGGGGAGCTGTTTTTT.

This chain joins TRBV28 and TRBJ1-3; D is ambiguous. CDR1 and CDR2 from the germline V gene are MDHEN and SYDVKM. The ends were cut back, 3 bases at V and 0 bases at J, with 6 bases in the middle. This CDR3 is 14 amino acids long. The CDR3 DNA follows: TGTGCCAGCAGTTTTTCAAGCTCTGGAAACACCATATATTTT. It codes for CASSFSSSGNTIYF.

This chain joins TRBV7-6 and TRBJ2-5, with D tentatively TRBD2 (5 bases). Germline values: CDR1 SGHVS, CDR2 FNYEAQ. Trimming stripped 11 bases from V and 7 bases from J, with 20 bases between. The CDR3 covers 13 residues. CDR3: CAVTLGVEGTQYF. CDR3 DNA sequence: TGTGCCGTAACGCTAGGTGTAGAGGGGACCCAGTACTTC.

Comments on this clone: Other nucleotide sequences from this sample produce the same CDR3. The chain has TRBV6-5 and TRBJ2-2; TRBD2 aligns across 7 bases. V was clipped by 5 bases and J by 0 bases; unmatched bases: 0. The germline V gene encodes CDR1 MNHEY and CDR2 SVGAGI. CDR3 size: 14 residues. The CDR3 sequence: CASSREANTGELFF. The DNA for the CDR3 is TGTGCCAGCAGTCGGGAGGCGAACACCGGGGAGCTGTTTTTT.